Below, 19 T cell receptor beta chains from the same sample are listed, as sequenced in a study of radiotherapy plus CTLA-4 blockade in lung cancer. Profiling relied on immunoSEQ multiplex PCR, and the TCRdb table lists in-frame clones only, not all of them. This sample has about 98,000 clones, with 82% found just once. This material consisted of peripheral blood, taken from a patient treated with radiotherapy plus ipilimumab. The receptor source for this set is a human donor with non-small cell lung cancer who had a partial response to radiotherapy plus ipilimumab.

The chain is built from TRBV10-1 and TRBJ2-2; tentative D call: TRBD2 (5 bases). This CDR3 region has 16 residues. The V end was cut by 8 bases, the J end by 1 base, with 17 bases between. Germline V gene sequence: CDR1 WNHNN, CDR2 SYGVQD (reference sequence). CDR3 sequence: CASSRRRLQNTGELFF. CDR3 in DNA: TGCGCCAGCTCAAGGAGGAGACTCCAGAACACCGGGGAGCTGTTTTTT.

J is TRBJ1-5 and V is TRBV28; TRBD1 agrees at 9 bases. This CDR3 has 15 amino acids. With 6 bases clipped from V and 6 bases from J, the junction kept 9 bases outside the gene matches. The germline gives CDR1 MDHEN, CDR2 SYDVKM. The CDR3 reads CASSPGQGVVQPQHF. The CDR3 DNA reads TGTGCCAGCAGCCCGGGACAGGGAGTAGTTCAGCCCCAGCATTTT.

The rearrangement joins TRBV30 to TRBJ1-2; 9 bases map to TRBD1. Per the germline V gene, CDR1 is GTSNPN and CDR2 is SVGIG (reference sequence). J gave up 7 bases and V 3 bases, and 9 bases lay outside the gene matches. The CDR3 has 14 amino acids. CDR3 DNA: TGTGCCTGGAGCGCCAACAGGGGGCTTGGTGGCTACACCTTC. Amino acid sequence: CAWSANRGLGGYTF.

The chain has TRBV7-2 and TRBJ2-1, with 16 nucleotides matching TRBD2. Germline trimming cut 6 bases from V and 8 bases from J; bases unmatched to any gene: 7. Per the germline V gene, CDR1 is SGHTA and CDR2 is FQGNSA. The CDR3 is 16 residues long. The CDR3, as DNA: TGTGCCAGCAGTTTACCGGGACTAGCGGGGGGGGATGAGCAGTTCTTC. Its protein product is CASSLPGLAGGDEQFF. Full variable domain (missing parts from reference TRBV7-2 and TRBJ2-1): GAGVSQSPSNKVTEKGKDVELRCDPISGHTALYWYRQSLGQGLEFLIYFQGNSAPDKSGLPSDRFSAERTGGSVSTLTIQRTQQEDSAVYLCASSLPGLAGGDEQFFGPGTRLTVL.

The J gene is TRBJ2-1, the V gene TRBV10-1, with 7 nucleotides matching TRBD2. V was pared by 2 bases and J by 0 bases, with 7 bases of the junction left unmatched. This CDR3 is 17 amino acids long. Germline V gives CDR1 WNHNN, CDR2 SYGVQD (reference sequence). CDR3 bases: TGCGCCAGCAGTGAGGGGTCGAGCGGGATCTCCTACAATGAGCAGTTCTTC. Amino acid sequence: CASSEGSSGISYNEQFF.

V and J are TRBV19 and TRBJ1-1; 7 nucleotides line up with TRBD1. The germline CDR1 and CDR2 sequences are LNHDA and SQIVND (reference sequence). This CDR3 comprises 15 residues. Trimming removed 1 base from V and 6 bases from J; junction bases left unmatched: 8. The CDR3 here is CASSIVSRGLSEAFF. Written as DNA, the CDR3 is TGTGCCAGTAGTATAGTTAGCAGGGGGTTATCTGAAGCTTTCTTT. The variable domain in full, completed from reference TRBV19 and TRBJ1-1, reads DGGITQSPKYLFRKEGQNVTLSCEQNLNHDAMYWYRQDPGQGLRLIYYSQIVNDFQKGDIAEGYSVSREKKESFPLTVTSAQKNPTAFYLCASSIVSRGLSEAFFGQGTRLTVV.

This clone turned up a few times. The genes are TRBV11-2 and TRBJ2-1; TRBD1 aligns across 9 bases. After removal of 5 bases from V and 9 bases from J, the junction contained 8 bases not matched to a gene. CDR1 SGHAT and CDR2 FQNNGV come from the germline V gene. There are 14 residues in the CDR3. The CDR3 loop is CASSAGQGAGEQFF. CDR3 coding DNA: TGTGCCAGCAGCGCGGGACAGGGCGCGGGTGAGCAGTTCTTC.

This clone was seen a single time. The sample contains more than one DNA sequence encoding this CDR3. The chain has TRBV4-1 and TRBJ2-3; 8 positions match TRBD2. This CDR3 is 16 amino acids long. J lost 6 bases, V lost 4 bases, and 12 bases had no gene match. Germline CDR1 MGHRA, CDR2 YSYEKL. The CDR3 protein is CASSPQLGGRPDTQYF. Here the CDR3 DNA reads TGCGCCAGCAGCCCCCAGCTCGGCGGGAGGCCCGATACGCAGTATTTT.

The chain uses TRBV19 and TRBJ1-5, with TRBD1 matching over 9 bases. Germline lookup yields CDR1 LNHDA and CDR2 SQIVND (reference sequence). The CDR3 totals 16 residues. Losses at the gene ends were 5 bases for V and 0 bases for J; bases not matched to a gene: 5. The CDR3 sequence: CASSRKDRGSNQPQHF. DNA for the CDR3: TGTGCCAGTAGTCGAAAGGACAGGGGTAGCAATCAGCCCCAGCATTTT.

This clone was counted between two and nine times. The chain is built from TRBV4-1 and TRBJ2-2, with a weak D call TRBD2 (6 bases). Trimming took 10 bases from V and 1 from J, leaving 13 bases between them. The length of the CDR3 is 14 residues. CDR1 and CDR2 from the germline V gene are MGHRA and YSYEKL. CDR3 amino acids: CATRPAGNTGELFF. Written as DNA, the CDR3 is TGCGCCACCAGACCAGCGGGGAACACCGGGGAGCTGTTTTTT.

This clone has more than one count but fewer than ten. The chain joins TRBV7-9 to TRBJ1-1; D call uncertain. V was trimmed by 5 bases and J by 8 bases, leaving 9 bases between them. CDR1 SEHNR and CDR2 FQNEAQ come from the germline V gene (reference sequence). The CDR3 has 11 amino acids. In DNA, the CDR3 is TGTGCCAGCAGCCCCGGGAAAGAAGCTTTCTTT. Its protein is CASSPGKEAFF.

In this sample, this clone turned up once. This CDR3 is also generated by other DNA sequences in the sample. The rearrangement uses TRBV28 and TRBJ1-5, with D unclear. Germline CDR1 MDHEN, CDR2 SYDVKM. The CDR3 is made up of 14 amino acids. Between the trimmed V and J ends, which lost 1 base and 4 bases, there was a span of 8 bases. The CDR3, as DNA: TGTGCCAGCAGTTTATTCAACAGTAATCAGCCCCAGCATTTT. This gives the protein CASSLFNSNQPQHF.

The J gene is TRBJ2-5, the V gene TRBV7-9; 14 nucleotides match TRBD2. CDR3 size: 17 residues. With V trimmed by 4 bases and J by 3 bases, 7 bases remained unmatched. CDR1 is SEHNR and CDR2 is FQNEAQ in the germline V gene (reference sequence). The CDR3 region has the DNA TGTGCCAGCAGCTCCGTGGGGACTAGCGGGAGCAAAGAGACCCAGTACTTC. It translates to CASSSVGTSGSKETQYF.

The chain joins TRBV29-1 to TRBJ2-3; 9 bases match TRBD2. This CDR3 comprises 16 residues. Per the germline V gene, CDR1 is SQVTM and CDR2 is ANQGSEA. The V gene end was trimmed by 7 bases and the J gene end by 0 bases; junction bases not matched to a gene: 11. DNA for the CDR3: TGCAGCGCCGACGCTAGCGGGACCTCTAGCACAGATACGCAGTATTTT. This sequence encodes CSADASGTSSTDTQYF.

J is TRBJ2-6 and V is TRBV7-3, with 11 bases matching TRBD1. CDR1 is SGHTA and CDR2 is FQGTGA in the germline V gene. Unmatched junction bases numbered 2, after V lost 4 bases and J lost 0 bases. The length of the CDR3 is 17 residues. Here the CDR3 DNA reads TGTGCCAGCAGCTGGACAGGGGGCGACTCTGGGGCCAACGTCCTGACTTTC. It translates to CASSWTGGDSGANVLTF.

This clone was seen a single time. In DNA, the CDR3 is TGCGCCAGCAGCTTCACGGGACAGGGCACAGATACGCAGTATTTT. Translating it yields CASSFTGQGTDTQYF. The gene calls are TRBV5-1 and TRBJ2-3; 8 nucleotides agree with TRBD1. The CDR3 has 15 amino acids. CDR1 SGHRS and CDR2 YFSETQ come from the germline V gene. Germline trimming cut 2 bases from V and 1 base from J; bases unmatched to any gene: 3.

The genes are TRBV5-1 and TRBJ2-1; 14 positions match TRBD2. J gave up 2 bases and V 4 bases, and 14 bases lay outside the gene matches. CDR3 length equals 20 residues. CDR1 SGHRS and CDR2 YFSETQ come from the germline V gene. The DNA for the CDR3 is TGCGCCAGCAGCCCAAACCGAATGGGACTAGCGGGAGTTGCCTACAATGAGCAGTTCTTC. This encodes CASSPNRMGLAGVAYNEQFF.

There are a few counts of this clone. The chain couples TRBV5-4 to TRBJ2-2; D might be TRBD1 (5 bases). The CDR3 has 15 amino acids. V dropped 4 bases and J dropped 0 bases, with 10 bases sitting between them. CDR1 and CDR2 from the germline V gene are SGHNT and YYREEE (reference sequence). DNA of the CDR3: TGTGCCAGCAGCGGGAAGACAGCGAACACCGGGGAGCTGTTTTTT. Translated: CASSGKTANTGELFF.

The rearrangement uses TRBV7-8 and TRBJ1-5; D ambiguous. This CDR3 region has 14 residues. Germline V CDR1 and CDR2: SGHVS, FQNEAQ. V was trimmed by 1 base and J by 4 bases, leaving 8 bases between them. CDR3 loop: CASSLGRGNQPQHF. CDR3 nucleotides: TGTGCCAGCAGCTTAGGTCGGGGAAATCAGCCCCAGCATTTT.